This T cell receptor beta chain was sequenced for a study of blood T cell repertoires in COVID-19. Study in general: PBMCs, B-cell-depleted T cells, or T cells provided the cDNA or gDNA that made up the material.

The CDR3 spans 16 residues. The germline CDR1 and CDR2 sequences are SGHRS and YFSETQ. V gave up 0 bases and J gave up 2 bases; unmatched junction bases: 4. Per the original methods: How many nucleated cells were present was estimated from reference gene primer amplification. The table came from immunoSEQ multiplex PCR; TCRdb's copy has only in-frame clones and leaves some out. That table furnishes V, J and clone size, whereas the DNA furnished D and trimming. This table has about 190,000 clones, roughly 81% appearing once. V usage is TRBV5-1 and J usage is TRBJ1-5, with TRBD1 matching 8 bases. The origin of this receptor is a woman over 75 with acute or convalescent COVID-19. The material sequenced was peripheral blood. In DNA, the CDR3 is TGCGCCAGCAGCTTGGGGACAGGGCCAGGCAATCAGCCCCAGCATTTT. The encoded protein is CASSLGTGPGNQPQHF. The variable domain in full, with the rest retrieved from reference TRBV5-1 and TRBJ1-5, is KAGVTQTPRYLIKTRGQQVTLSCSPISGHRSVSWYQQTPGQGLQFLFEYFSETQRNKGNFPGRFSGRQFSNSRSEMNVSTLELGDSALYLCASSLGTGPGNQPQHFGDGTRLSIL.